The 21 T cell receptor beta chains reported below all come from one sample, sequenced in a study of cytomegalovirus exposure and HLA in healthy donors. Primers included in the PCR were 60 Vbeta and 13 Jbeta primers. Assay used: immunoSEQ multiplex PCR; TCRdb lists only in-frame clones, some missing. Of under 200,000 clones listed, roughly 80% are singletons. The sample consisted of PBMCs. Receptors were obtained from a man aged 45-65 years in good health and CMV-seropositive.

V usage is TRBV7-6 and J usage is TRBJ2-5; D is possibly TRBD2 (5 bases). CDR3 length: 15 residues. Trimming took off 3 bases at V and 4 bases at J, with 15 bases between the two ends. From germline, CDR1 is SGHVS and CDR2 FNYEAQ. CDR3 loop: CASSLGEGFSETQYF. The CDR3 nucleotides are TGTGCCAGCAGCTTGGGAGAGGGTTTCTCAGAGACCCAGTACTTC.

This clone was observed a few times. This sequence joins TRBV10-3 and TRBJ2-3; 7 bases are a match to TRBD2. V lost 6 bases, J lost 4 bases, and 7 bases stayed unmatched. CDR1 is ENHRY, CDR2 SYGVKD, per germline. The length of the CDR3 is 14 residues. The CDR3 coding sequence is TGTGCCATCAGGCCCAGCGGGGCGGCAGATACGCAGTATTTT. Encoded protein: CAIRPSGAADTQYF.

The chain joins TRBV5-1 to TRBJ2-6; no firm D call. This CDR3 has 13 residues. The V end was cut by 7 bases, the J end by 1 base, with 6 bases between. From germline, CDR1 is SGHRS and CDR2 YFSETQ. The CDR3 bases are TGCGCCAGCGCAGATTCTGGGGCCAACGTCCTGACTTTC. This encodes CASADSGANVLTF.

V gene TRBV11-2 combines with J gene TRBJ1-1, with D maybe TRBD1 (5 bases). The germline V and J ends were trimmed by 5 bases and 4 bases, with 11 bases remaining between them. This CDR3 contains 13 residues. The germline CDR1 and CDR2 sequences are SGHAT and FQNNGV. CDR3: CASSPGGATEAFF. The CDR3 nucleotides are TGTGCCAGCAGCCCCGGGGGAGCCACTGAAGCTTTCTTT.

V and J are TRBV7-6 and TRBJ2-2; no clear D gene. Germline loops: CDR1 SGHVS, CDR2 FNYEAQ. The V end was cut by 1 base, the J end by 8 bases, with 14 bases between. The CDR3 runs 15 residues. CDR3 amino acids: CASSLGGKATGELFF. CDR3 nucleotide sequence: TGTGCCAGCAGCTTAGGAGGAAAAGCAACGGGGGAGCTGTTTTTT.

V usage is TRBV28 and J usage is TRBJ1-1; no reliable D call. The CDR3 totals 12 residues. Trimming took 3 bases from V and 9 from J, leaving 11 bases between them. The germline gives CDR1 MDHEN, CDR2 SYDVKM. The CDR3 loop is CASSFLQAQAFF. In nucleotides, the CDR3 is TGTGCCAGCAGTTTTTTGCAAGCCCAAGCTTTCTTT. Supplemented by reference TRBV28 and TRBJ1-1, the full variable domain reads DVKVTQSSRYLVKRTGEKVFLECVQDMDHENMFWYRQDPGLGLRLIYFSYDVKMKEKGDIPEGYSVSREKKERFSLILESASTNQTSMYLCASSFLQAQAFFGQGTRLTVV.

The rearrangement uses TRBV6-6 and TRBJ1-5; no reliable D call. The germline V gene encodes CDR1 MNHNY and CDR2 SVGAGI (reference sequence). CDR3 size: 16 residues. V lost 5 bases, J lost 4 bases, and 18 bases lay in between. The CDR3 DNA sequence: TGTGCCAGCAGTCCCTCCAAAAACAGTTATAATCAGCCCCAGCATTTT. Encoded protein: CASSPSKNSYNQPQHF.

The chain couples TRBV18 to TRBJ2-7, with 10 bases that match TRBD1. The CDR3 is 16 amino acids. Germline loops: CDR1 KGHSH, CDR2 LQKENI. J lost 3 bases, V lost 3 bases, and 8 bases had no gene match. The CDR3 spells CASSPPGWTGGYEQYF. In nucleotides, the CDR3 is TGTGCCAGCTCACCCCCGGGGTGGACAGGGGGCTACGAGCAGTACTTC. Full variable domain (outside the CDR3, taken from reference TRBV18 and TRBJ2-7): NAGVMQNPRHLVRRRGQEARLRCSPMKGHSHVYWYRQLPEEGLKFMVYLQKENIIDESGMPKERFSAEFPKEGPSILRIQQVVRGDSAAYFCASSPPGWTGGYEQYFGPGTRLTVT.

This clone was counted only a few times. V usage is TRBV4-3 and J usage is TRBJ1-6; D not resolved. The CDR3 consists of 16 residues. The V and J ends lost 0 bases and 7 bases respectively, with 13 bases between them. CDR1 and CDR2 (germline): LGHNA, YSLEER. CDR3 loop: CASSQDRQLQNSPLHF. Written as DNA, the CDR3 is TGCGCCAGCAGCCAAGATAGGCAGCTACAGAATTCACCCCTCCACTTT.

DNA of the CDR3: TGTGCCAGCAGCTCTCCGGGGTCAGTAAAGCTGTTTTTT. Its protein is CASSSPGSVKLFF. The rearrangement links TRBV7-6 to TRBJ2-2, with a tentative D call TRBD2 (5 bases). Trimming left V 4 bases short and J 12 bases short, with 15 bases between. In germline, CDR1 is SGHVS, CDR2 FNYEAQ. CDR3 length equals 13 residues.

J is TRBJ2-7 and V is TRBV18; 7 bases agree with TRBD1. CDR1 KGHSH and CDR2 LQKENI come from the germline V gene. This CDR3 has 13 amino acids. J was trimmed by 6 bases and V by 3 bases; bases with no gene match: 5. The chain's CDR3 is CASSPGQDLEQYF. Written as DNA, the CDR3 is TGTGCCAGCTCACCTGGACAGGACCTCGAGCAGTACTTC.

This rearrangement joins TRBV11-2 to TRBJ1-5; a weak D match, TRBD1 (5 bases). Per germline, CDR1 SGHAT and CDR2 FQNNGV. The V end was cut by 3 bases, the J end by 1 base, with 16 bases between. This CDR3 spans 17 amino acids. The CDR3 bases are TGTGCCAGCAGCTTGGGGGGATCTTGGGGGAGCAATCAGCCCCAGCATTTT. This codes for CASSLGGSWGSNQPQHF.

The chain joins TRBV5-1 to TRBJ2-1; TRBD2 aligns across 10 bases. The CDR3 contains 14 residues. Losses at the gene ends were 7 bases for V and 0 bases for J; bases not matched to a gene: 1. Looked up from germline, CDR1 is SGHRS and CDR2 is YFSETQ. CDR3 in DNA: TGCGCCAGCTCTAGCGGGGGCTCCTACAATGAGCAGTTCTTC. Protein product: CASSSGGSYNEQFF.

This sequence joins TRBV28 and TRBJ1-1, with 7 nucleotides matching TRBD1. With V trimmed by 3 bases and J by 1 base, 5 bases remained unmatched. This CDR3 contains 15 residues. The germline V gene has CDR1 MDHEN and CDR2 SYDVKM. The CDR3 protein is CASSFLPGGNTEAFF. The CDR3 DNA reads as TGTGCCAGCAGTTTCCTCCCAGGGGGGAACACTGAAGCTTTCTTT.

The chain joins TRBV9 to TRBJ2-2, with D tentatively TRBD1 (5 bases). Deletions cut 3 bases from V and 1 base from J, with 13 bases between. The CDR3 runs to 16 residues. Per germline, CDR1 SGDLS and CDR2 YYNGEE. This CDR3 is CASSAWRGQNTGELFF. The CDR3 bases are TGTGCCAGCAGCGCGTGGCGTGGACAGAACACCGGGGAGCTGTTTTTT.

This clone was counted once. The chain employs TRBV2 and TRBJ1-1; TRBD1 agrees at 7 bases. V lost 8 bases, J lost 3 bases, and 6 bases stayed unmatched. Germline V gene sequence: CDR1 SNHLY, CDR2 FYNNEI. This CDR3 has 13 amino acids. The CDR3 DNA reads TGTGCCAGCCGACAGGGAATGGACACTGAAGCTTTCTTT. Its protein product is CASRQGMDTEAFF. Looking up the rest from reference TRBV2 and TRBJ1-1 gives the full variable domain: EPEVTQTPSHQVTQMGQEVILRCVPISNHLYFYWYRQILGQKVEFLVSFYNNEISEKSEIFDDQFSVERPDGSNFTLKIRSTKLEDSAMYFCASRQGMDTEAFFGQGTRLTVV.

The gene calls are TRBV5-6 and TRBJ2-1, with 7 bases fitting TRBD1. After removal of 1 base from V and 2 bases from J, the junction contained 9 bases not matched to a gene. This CDR3 contains 17 residues. The germline V gene has CDR1 SGHDT and CDR2 YYEEEE. CDR3 amino acids: CASSLTGQAGPYNEQFF. CDR3 sequence (DNA): TGTGCCAGCAGCTTGACCGGACAGGCAGGGCCCTACAATGAGCAGTTCTTC.

The chain links TRBV5-1 to TRBJ2-7; tentatively, D is TRBD2 (5 bases). CDR1 is SGHRS, CDR2 YFSETQ, per germline. Trimming shortened V by 3 bases and J by 0 bases, and 10 bases separated the two germline ends. The CDR3 sequence is 14 residues long. CDR3 in amino acids: CASSSEDRSYEQYF. The CDR3 DNA reads TGCGCCAGCAGCTCGGAGGACCGCTCCTACGAGCAGTACTTC.

This clone appeared once. The V call is TRBV7-8, the J call TRBJ2-2, with D possibly being TRBD2 (6 bases). The CDR3 totals 16 residues. Trimming took off 5 bases at V and 4 bases at J, with 17 bases between the two ends. Germline loops: CDR1 SGHVS, CDR2 FQNEAQ. CDR3 coding DNA: TGTGCCAGCAGCCGGGGACTCCGCGAGGCCACCGGGGAGCTGTTTTTT. Protein sequence: CASSRGLREATGELFF.

The rearrangement links TRBV28 to TRBJ2-7; TRBD1 aligns across 9 bases. V lost 6 bases and J lost 0; bases outside the gene matches: 3. The CDR3 sequence is 14 residues long. CDR1 is MDHEN and CDR2 is SYDVKM in the germline V gene. The CDR3 protein is CASRGTGYSYEQYF. In nucleotides, the CDR3 is TGTGCCAGCAGAGGGACAGGGTACTCCTACGAGCAGTACTTC.

The chain carries TRBV4-1 and TRBJ2-5; 13 bases line up with TRBD2. The CDR3 is 16 amino acids. Germline CDR1 reads MGHRA; CDR2 reads YSYEKL. The J segment lost 2 bases and the V segment lost 4 bases, leaving 4 bases of the junction unmatched. Written as DNA, the CDR3 is TGCGCCAGCAGCCGACTAGCGGGGGGTTTACAAGAGACCCAGTACTTC. It codes for CASSRLAGGLQETQYF.